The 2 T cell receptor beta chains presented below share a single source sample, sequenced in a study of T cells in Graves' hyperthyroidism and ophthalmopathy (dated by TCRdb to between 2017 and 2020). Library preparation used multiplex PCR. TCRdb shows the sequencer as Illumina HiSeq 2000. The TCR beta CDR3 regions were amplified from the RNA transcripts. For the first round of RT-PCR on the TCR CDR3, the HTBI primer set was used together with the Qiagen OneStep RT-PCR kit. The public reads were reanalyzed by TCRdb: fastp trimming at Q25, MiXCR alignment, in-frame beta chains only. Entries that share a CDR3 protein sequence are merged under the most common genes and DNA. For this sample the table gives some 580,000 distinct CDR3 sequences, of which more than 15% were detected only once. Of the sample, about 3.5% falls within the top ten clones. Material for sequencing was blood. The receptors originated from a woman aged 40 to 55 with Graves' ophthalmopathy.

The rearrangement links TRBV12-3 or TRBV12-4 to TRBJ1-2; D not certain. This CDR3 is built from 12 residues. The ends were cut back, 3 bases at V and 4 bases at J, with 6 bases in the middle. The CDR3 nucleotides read TGTGCCAGCAGTTTCCCGCCCTATGGCTACACCTTC. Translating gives CASSFPPYGYTF.

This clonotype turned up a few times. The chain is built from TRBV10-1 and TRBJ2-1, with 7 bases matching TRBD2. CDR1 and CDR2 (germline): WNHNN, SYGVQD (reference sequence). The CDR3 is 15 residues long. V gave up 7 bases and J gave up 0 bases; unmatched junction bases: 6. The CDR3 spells CASIGREASYNEQFF. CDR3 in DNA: TGCGCCAGCATCGGACGGGAGGCCTCCTACAATGAGCAGTTCTTC.